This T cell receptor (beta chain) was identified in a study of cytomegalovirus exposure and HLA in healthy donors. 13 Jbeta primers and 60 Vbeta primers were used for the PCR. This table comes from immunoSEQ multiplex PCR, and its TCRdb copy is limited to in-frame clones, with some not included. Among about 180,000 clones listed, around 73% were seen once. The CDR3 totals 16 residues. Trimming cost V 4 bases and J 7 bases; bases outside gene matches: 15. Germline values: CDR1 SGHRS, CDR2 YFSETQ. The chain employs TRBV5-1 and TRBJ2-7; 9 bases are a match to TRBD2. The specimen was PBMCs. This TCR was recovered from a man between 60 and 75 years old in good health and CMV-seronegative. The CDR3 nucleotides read TGCGCCAGCAGCGGATATAGCGGGAGCGTGAATAGGGAGCAGTACTTC. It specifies CASSGYSGSVNREQYF.